Below are 8 T cell receptor beta chains sequenced from a single sample in a study of T cell responses to AZD1222 COVID-19 vaccine. TCRdb's copy holds only in-frame clones and misses some; the assay was immunoSEQ multiplex PCR. The sample includes about 120,000 clones, roughly 87% of them seen just once. Sequencing used peripheral blood, obtained on day 0 of AZD1222 vaccination. These TCRs come from an adult in good health.

The chain combines TRBV19 with TRBJ1-6; D is unclear. V dropped 3 bases and J dropped 9 bases, with 15 bases sitting between them. CDR1 and CDR2 from the germline V gene are LNHDA and SQIVND (reference sequence). This CDR3 spans 15 amino acids. The CDR3 DNA follows: TGTGCCAGTAGTATTCCGTCAGGCCACCCTTCACCCCTCCACTTT. It is translated as CASSIPSGHPSPLHF.

This rearrangement joins TRBV7-9 to TRBJ1-1, with D uncertain. The CDR3 extends over 16 amino acids. V was cut by 1 base and J by 1 base, with 13 bases left in between. Germline CDR1 reads SEHNR; CDR2 reads FQNEAQ (reference sequence). The CDR3 sequence: CASSLEGLYANTEAFF. The DNA for the CDR3 is TGTGCCAGCAGCTTAGAAGGCCTCTACGCGAACACTGAAGCTTTCTTT.

V is TRBV27 and J is TRBJ2-7; possible D gene TRBD1, 6 bases. The V end lost 5 bases, the J end lost 3 bases, and 17 bases lay between the germline ends. Germline assignment: CDR1 MNHEY and CDR2 SMNVEV (reference sequence). This CDR3 is built from 15 residues. The CDR3 reads CASSPLTGRGYEQYF. The CDR3 nucleotides are TGTGCCAGCAGTCCACTGACAGGTAGGGGCTACGAGCAGTACTTC.

The chain joins TRBV5-6 to TRBJ2-7, with 7 bases fitting TRBD2. CDR1 is SGHDT and CDR2 is YYEEEE in the germline V gene. With V trimmed by 4 bases and J by 4 bases, 14 bases remained unmatched. The CDR3 has 16 amino acids. This CDR3 reads CASSPLKRGGLYEQYF. As DNA, the CDR3 is TGTGCCAGCAGCCCCTTAAAGCGGGGTGGATTGTACGAGCAGTACTTC.

The chain is built from TRBV27 and TRBJ2-7; 11 bases align to TRBD2. Germline CDR1 and CDR2: MNHEY and SMNVEV (reference sequence). The CDR3 runs to 15 residues. J was trimmed by 1 base and V by 4 bases; bases with no gene match: 3. In DNA form, the CDR3 reads TGTGCCAGCAGTTCCCTAGCGGGGGGATCCTACGAGCAGTACTTC. Amino acids: CASSSLAGGSYEQYF.

The J gene is TRBJ2-3, the V gene TRBV5-1, with TRBD2 matching 11 bases. Per germline, CDR1 SGHRS and CDR2 YFSETQ. J was trimmed by 2 bases and V by 7 bases; bases with no gene match: 9. The CDR3 is 16 amino acids. This CDR3 is CASGTSGSTFTDTQYF. As DNA, the CDR3 is TGCGCCAGCGGGACTAGCGGCTCTACTTTCACAGATACGCAGTATTTT. Complete variable domain (other parts from reference TRBV5-1 and TRBJ2-3): KAGVTQTPRYLIKTRGQQVTLSCSPISGHRSVSWYQQTPGQGLQFLFEYFSETQRNKGNFPGRFSGRQFSNSRSEMNVSTLELGDSALYLCASGTSGSTFTDTQYFGPGTRLTVL.

V and J are TRBV7-8 and TRBJ2-7, with D possibly matching TRBD2 (5 bases). Per the germline V gene, CDR1 is SGHVS and CDR2 is FQNEAQ. V lost 6 bases to trimming and J lost 6 bases, with 21 bases between them. There are 15 residues in the CDR3. The CDR3 loop reads CASSPIGTSLGEQYF. CDR3 bases: TGTGCCAGCAGTCCCATCGGTACTAGTTTGGGCGAGCAGTACTTC.

The J gene is TRBJ2-3, the V gene TRBV11-3; 7 bases map to TRBD1. After removal of 5 bases from V and 2 bases from J, the junction contained 4 bases not matched to a gene. The CDR3 spans 14 residues. Per germline, CDR1 SGHNT and CDR2 YENEEA. The chain's CDR3 is CASSPGQFTDTQYF. The DNA for the CDR3 is TGTGCCAGCAGCCCGGGACAGTTCACAGATACGCAGTATTTT.